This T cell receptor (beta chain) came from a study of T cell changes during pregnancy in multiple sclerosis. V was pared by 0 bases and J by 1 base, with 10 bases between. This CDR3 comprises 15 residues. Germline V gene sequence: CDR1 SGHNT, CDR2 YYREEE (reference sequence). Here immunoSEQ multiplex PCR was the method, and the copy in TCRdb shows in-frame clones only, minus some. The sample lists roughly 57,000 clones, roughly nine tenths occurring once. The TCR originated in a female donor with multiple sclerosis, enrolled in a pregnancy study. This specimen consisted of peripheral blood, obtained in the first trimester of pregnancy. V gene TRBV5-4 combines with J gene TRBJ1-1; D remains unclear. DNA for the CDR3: TGTGCCAGCAGCTTGGATGCAGTAAGGAACACTGAAGCTTTCTTT. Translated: CASSLDAVRNTEAFF.